The TCR beta chain described here comes from a study of cytomegalovirus exposure and HLA in healthy donors. Looking at the study overall: Inside one of the first data releases sat roughly 80 million unique TCRs taken from HLA-typed donors.

13 Jbeta primers and 60 Vbeta primers were used for the PCR. The data were produced by immunoSEQ multiplex PCR, yet TCRdb's version contains in-frame clones alone and is incomplete. Here the sample spans 95,000 to 110,000 clones, 81% being singletons. This CDR3 is built from 15 residues. V was cut by 6 bases and J by 6 bases, with 15 bases left in between. Germline CDR1 reads KGHSH; CDR2 reads LQKENI. The chain joins TRBV18 to TRBJ2-6, with D tentatively TRBD1 (5 bases). The sequence was obtained from a man aged 25 to 40 in good health and CMV-seronegative. Sequenced material: PBMCs. The CDR3 nucleotides are TGTGCCAGCTCCACCAGGGCAGGGAAGGCCAACGTCCTGACTTTC. This gives the protein CASSTRAGKANVLTF.